The rows below give T cell receptor beta chains drawn from one sample of a study of blood T cell repertoires in COVID-19. The assay was immunoSEQ multiplex PCR, and TCRdb's table has in-frame clones only and misses some. Of around 44,000 clones listed, approximately 90% were seen once; the top ten hold around 12%. Material for sequencing was peripheral blood. The receptors were sampled from a human donor in a cohort sampled during active COVID-19. Both conserved end residues are part of each CDR3. Fields, in order: clone size, V gene, D gene, J gene, CDR3 DNA, CDR3 protein. A D gene is named only where the DNA matches it firmly. Expanded clones are given a class, and other clones once, few, many or no size at all.

clone size: -
V gene: TRBV28
D gene: -
J gene: TRBJ2-7
CDR3 DNA: TGTGCCAGCAATCCCACCGGGCGGGGCTACGAGCAGTACTTC
CDR3 protein: CASNPTGRGYEQYF

clone size: -
V gene: TRBV18
D gene: TRBD1
J gene: TRBJ1-1
CDR3 DNA: TGTGCCAGCTCACAGGACAGGGGGCACGGCACTGAAGCTTTCTTT
CDR3 protein: CASSQDRGHGTEAFF

clone size: -
V gene: TRBV30
D gene: -
J gene: TRBJ2-3
CDR3 DNA: TGTGCCTGGAGTGCCCTAGCTAGCACAGATACGCAGTATTTT
CDR3 protein: CAWSALASTDTQYF

clone size: -
V gene: TRBV27
D gene: -
J gene: TRBJ2-5
CDR3 DNA: TGTGCCAGCAATAAAGAGACCCAGTACTTC
CDR3 protein: CASNKETQYF

clone size: -
V gene: TRBV4-3
D gene: TRBD2
J gene: TRBJ2-2
CDR3 DNA: TGCGCCAGCAGCCAAGATCCTAATCCTAGCGGGAGACGGGGCGGGGAGCTGTTTTTT
CDR3 protein: CASSQDPNPSGRRGGELFF

clone size: -
V gene: TRBV7-6
D gene: TRBD1
J gene: TRBJ1-1
CDR3 DNA: TGTGCCAGCAGCTTAGAGGCCGAGACAGGGTCGGACACTGAAGCTTTCTTT
CDR3 protein: CASSLEAETGSDTEAFF

clone size: -
V gene: TRBV14
D gene: TRBD1
J gene: TRBJ2-7
CDR3 DNA: TGTGCCAGCAGCCGGGGGACAGGGCTCTACGAGCAGTACTTC
CDR3 protein: CASSRGTGLYEQYF

clone size: -
V gene: TRBV11-2
D gene: -
J gene: TRBJ2-1
CDR3 DNA: TGTGCCAGCAGCCCAAGACAGTGGCAGTTCTTC
CDR3 protein: CASSPRQWQFF

clone size: -
V gene: TRBV27
D gene: -
J gene: TRBJ2-7
CDR3 DNA: TGTGCCACCGCGCTGGGGAGTCTTATCTACGAGCAGTACTTC
CDR3 protein: CATALGSLIYEQYF

clone size: -
V gene: TRBV5-6
D gene: TRBD1
J gene: TRBJ1-1
CDR3 DNA: TGTGCCAGCAGCTTCTTGGACAGGACGAACACTGAAGCTTTCTTT
CDR3 protein: CASSFLDRTNTEAFF

clone size: -
V gene: TRBV19
D gene: -
J gene: TRBJ1-1
CDR3 DNA: TGTGCCAGTAGTGGGAGAACTGAAGCTTTCTTT
CDR3 protein: CASSGRTEAFF

clone size: -
V gene: TRBV5-1
D gene: -
J gene: TRBJ2-3
CDR3 DNA: TGCGCCAGCAGCTTGAGCAGACTAACAGATACGCAGTATTTT
CDR3 protein: CASSLSRLTDTQYF

clone size: -
V gene: TRBV24-1
D gene: TRBD2
J gene: TRBJ2-1
CDR3 DNA: TGTGCCACCAGTGATTTCCGGGGGGGCGCGAACAATGAGCAGTTCTTC
CDR3 protein: CATSDFRGGANNEQFF

clone size: -
V gene: TRBV14
D gene: -
J gene: TRBJ2-7
CDR3 DNA: TGTGCCAGCAGCCTTGATCTCAACAGGGCCGAGCAGTACTTC
CDR3 protein: CASSLDLNRAEQYF

clone size: -
V gene: TRBV4-1
D gene: -
J gene: TRBJ2-5
CDR3 DNA: TGCGCCAGCAGCCAAACTCATCGACTGCTGGGAGAGACCCAGTACTTC
CDR3 protein: CASSQTHRLLGETQYF

clone size: -
V gene: TRBV18
D gene: -
J gene: TRBJ1-2
CDR3 DNA: TGTGCCAGCTCACCAGAACAGGGCTATGGCTACACCTTC
CDR3 protein: CASSPEQGYGYTF

clone size: -
V gene: TRBV9
D gene: TRBD2
J gene: TRBJ2-5
CDR3 DNA: TGTGCCAGCAGCGTTAGTAGCGGGAGGGGGGAGACCCAGTACTTC
CDR3 protein: CASSVSSGRGETQYF

clone size: once
V gene: TRBV25-1
D gene: -
J gene: TRBJ2-1
CDR3 DNA: TGTGCCAGTTCAGGGGCCAGTGAGCAGTTCTTC
CDR3 protein: CASSGASEQFF

clone size: -
V gene: TRBV19
D gene: TRBD2
J gene: TRBJ2-1
CDR3 DNA: TGTGCCAGTAGTATGATTGCTAGCGGGGACCAGACCTACAATGAGCAGTTCTTC
CDR3 protein: CASSMIASGDQTYNEQFF

clone size: -
V gene: TRBV6-6
D gene: -
J gene: TRBJ2-7
CDR3 DNA: TGTGCCAGCAGCAGGACGGCACAGGGCTACGAGCAGTACTTC
CDR3 protein: CASSRTAQGYEQYF

clone size: -
V gene: TRBV11-2
D gene: TRBD2
J gene: TRBJ2-7
CDR3 DNA: TGTGCCAGCAGCGCAAGACTAGCGGGAGAGAGGTACGAGCAGTACTTC
CDR3 protein: CASSARLAGERYEQYF

clone size: -
V gene: TRBV24-1
D gene: -
J gene: TRBJ2-1
CDR3 DNA: TGTGCCACCAGTGATTGGGCAGACAATGAGCAGTTCTTC
CDR3 protein: CATSDWADNEQFF

clone size: -
V gene: TRBV25-1
D gene: -
J gene: TRBJ2-4
CDR3 DNA: TGTGCCAGCAGTGTAGAACTTTTCAAAAACATTCAGTACTTC
CDR3 protein: CASSVELFKNIQYF

clone size: -
V gene: TRBV7-8
D gene: TRBD2
J gene: TRBJ2-7
CDR3 DNA: TGTGCCAGCGCGCGGGAGCCATACGAGCAGTACTTC
CDR3 protein: CASAREPYEQYF

clone size: -
V gene: TRBV7-2
D gene: -
J gene: TRBJ2-4
CDR3 DNA: TGTGCCAGCAGCTTGTGGGAGCTCGGCAAAAACATTCAGTACTTC
CDR3 protein: CASSLWELGKNIQYF

clone size: -
V gene: TRBV10-3
D gene: -
J gene: TRBJ2-7
CDR3 DNA: TGTGCCATCAGTGAGTCGAAGGACTTGAAAACCTACGAGCAGTACTTC
CDR3 protein: CAISESKDLKTYEQYF

clone size: -
V gene: TRBV4-3
D gene: TRBD2
J gene: TRBJ2-3
CDR3 DNA: TGCGCCAGCAGCCGGACTAGCGGGAGTCTTGGAGCAGATACGCAGTATTTT
CDR3 protein: CASSRTSGSLGADTQYF

clone size: once
V gene: TRBV4-1
D gene: TRBD1
J gene: TRBJ2-7
CDR3 DNA: TGCGCCAGCAGCCAATCAGGGACAGGTGGACAGTACTTC
CDR3 protein: CASSQSGTGGQYF

clone size: -
V gene: TRBV4-3
D gene: -
J gene: TRBJ1-6
CDR3 DNA: TGCGCCAGCAGCCAGACATCCCTTAATTCACCCCTCCACTTT
CDR3 protein: CASSQTSLNSPLHF

clone size: -
V gene: TRBV20-1
D gene: -
J gene: TRBJ1-3
CDR3 DNA: TGCAGTGCTAGTTCCTTATCCGGTTCTTCCGGAAACACCATATATTTT
CDR3 protein: CSASSLSGSSGNTIYF

clone size: -
V gene: TRBV5-8
D gene: TRBD1
J gene: TRBJ2-6
CDR3 DNA: TGTGCCAGCAGCTCGGGACAGACCTTGAGATCTGGGGCCAACGTCCTGACTTTC
CDR3 protein: CASSSGQTLRSGANVLTF

clone size: -
V gene: TRBV27
D gene: TRBD2
J gene: TRBJ2-7
CDR3 DNA: TGTGCCAGCAGTTGGGCTAGCGAAACCAGCGGGACCGAGCAGTACTTC
CDR3 protein: CASSWASETSGTEQYF

clone size: -
V gene: TRBV6-2/TRBV6-3
D gene: TRBD2
J gene: TRBJ2-1
CDR3 DNA: TGTGCCAGCAGCCGCCAATCCGGGACTAGCGGGGGGAGAACCTCCTACAATGAGCAGTTCTTC
CDR3 protein: CASSRQSGTSGGRTSYNEQFF

clone size: -
V gene: TRBV2
D gene: -
J gene: TRBJ2-1
CDR3 DNA: TGTGCCAGCAGCCGAGCGCTATCCTACAATGAGCAGTTCTTC
CDR3 protein: CASSRALSYNEQFF

clone size: -
V gene: TRBV6-5
D gene: -
J gene: TRBJ1-1
CDR3 DNA: TGTGCCAGCAGTTACTCGACGACAGTGAACACTGAAGCTTTCTTT
CDR3 protein: CASSYSTTVNTEAFF

clone size: -
V gene: TRBV5-6
D gene: -
J gene: TRBJ1-1
CDR3 DNA: TGTGCCAGCAGCTTGGTGTATCGGGGATCAGCTTTCTTT
CDR3 protein: CASSLVYRGSAFF

clone size: -
V gene: TRBV6-5
D gene: -
J gene: TRBJ1-2
CDR3 DNA: TGTGCCAGCAGCCTCATGAGAATTGGCTACACCTTC
CDR3 protein: CASSLMRIGYTF

clone size: -
V gene: TRBV29-1
D gene: -
J gene: TRBJ1-1
CDR3 DNA: TGCAGCGTTGGCGGGGGGTTAAACACTGAAGCTTTCTTT
CDR3 protein: CSVGGGLNTEAFF

clone size: -
V gene: TRBV7-2
D gene: TRBD2
J gene: TRBJ2-7
CDR3 DNA: TGTGCCAGCAGCTTAATACTAGCGGGAAACGAGCAGTACTTC
CDR3 protein: CASSLILAGNEQYF

clone size: -
V gene: TRBV5-1
D gene: -
J gene: TRBJ2-5
CDR3 DNA: TGCGCCAGCAGCCTGGGTCGGGACCAAGAGACCCAGTACTTC
CDR3 protein: CASSLGRDQETQYF

clone size: -
V gene: TRBV3-1/TRBV3-2
D gene: TRBD1
J gene: TRBJ1-2
CDR3 DNA: TGTGCCAGCAGCCAAGAATGGCAGGGGGCAAGGGGCTACACCTTC
CDR3 protein: CASSQEWQGARGYTF

clone size: -
V gene: TRBV7-9
D gene: -
J gene: TRBJ2-7
CDR3 DNA: TGTGCCAGCAGCCCCTCCTCCTACGAGCAGTACTTC
CDR3 protein: CASSPSSYEQYF

clone size: -
V gene: TRBV5-1
D gene: TRBD1
J gene: TRBJ1-2
CDR3 DNA: TGCGCCAGCAGCTCCGGGACAGTGCACACCTTC
CDR3 protein: CASSSGTVHTF

clone size: -
V gene: TRBV25-1
D gene: -
J gene: TRBJ1-1
CDR3 DNA: TGTGCCAGCAGTGAATTGGGAGGGGAGGGCACTGAAGCTTTCTTT
CDR3 protein: CASSELGGEGTEAFF

clone size: -
V gene: TRBV9
D gene: -
J gene: TRBJ2-3
CDR3 DNA: TGTGCCAGCAGCGTCGAGGCCGGGACACGGTGGGCCGATACGCAGTATTTT
CDR3 protein: CASSVEAGTRWADTQYF

clone size: -
V gene: TRBV5-8
D gene: -
J gene: TRBJ2-2
CDR3 DNA: TGTGCCAGCAGCCCGCAGGGCACCGGGGAGCTGTTTTTT
CDR3 protein: CASSPQGTGELFF

clone size: -
V gene: TRBV5-1
D gene: TRBD1
J gene: TRBJ1-2
CDR3 DNA: TGCGCCAGCAGCTTGGCTGGGGACAGGGGTAATGGCTACACCTTC
CDR3 protein: CASSLAGDRGNGYTF

clone size: -
V gene: TRBV5-1
D gene: TRBD2
J gene: TRBJ2-3
CDR3 DNA: TGCGCCAGCACCCCCAGACTAGCGGCAAGAGATACGCAGTATTTT
CDR3 protein: CASTPRLAARDTQYF

clone size: -
V gene: TRBV18
D gene: -
J gene: TRBJ1-1
CDR3 DNA: TGTGCCAGCTCCCGCGGGGAGGGGATGAACACTGAAGCTTTCTTT
CDR3 protein: CASSRGEGMNTEAFF

clone size: -
V gene: TRBV28
D gene: -
J gene: TRBJ1-2
CDR3 DNA: TGTGCCAGCAGTTCCATCAACTATGGCTACACCTTC
CDR3 protein: CASSSINYGYTF

clone size: -
V gene: TRBV15
D gene: -
J gene: TRBJ2-1
CDR3 DNA: TGTGCCACCAGCAGAGATGTCGAAGCGGGCCCCTACAATGAGCAGTTCTTC
CDR3 protein: CATSRDVEAGPYNEQFF

clone size: -
V gene: TRBV4-1
D gene: -
J gene: TRBJ1-1
CDR3 DNA: TGCGCCAGCAGCCGAGTTAGGGGAAGTACTGAAGCTTTCTTT
CDR3 protein: CASSRVRGSTEAFF

clone size: -
V gene: TRBV12-5
D gene: TRBD2
J gene: TRBJ2-4
CDR3 DNA: TGTGCTAGCCGGGGGGTAGCGGGAAACATTCAGTACTTC
CDR3 protein: CASRGVAGNIQYF

clone size: -
V gene: TRBV19
D gene: -
J gene: TRBJ1-1
CDR3 DNA: TGTGCCAGTAGTATGAGCCGGGTCAAGGTCGGCCTGAACACTGAAGCTTTCTTT
CDR3 protein: CASSMSRVKVGLNTEAFF